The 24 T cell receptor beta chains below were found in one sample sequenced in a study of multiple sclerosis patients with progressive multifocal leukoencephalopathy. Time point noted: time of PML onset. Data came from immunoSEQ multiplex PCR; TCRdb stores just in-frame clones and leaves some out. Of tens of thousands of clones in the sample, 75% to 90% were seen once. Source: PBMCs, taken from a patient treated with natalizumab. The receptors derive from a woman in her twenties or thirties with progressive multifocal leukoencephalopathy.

CDR3 protein: CASSESTGELFF. As DNA, the CDR3 is TGTGCCAGCAGTGAATCGACCGGGGAGCTGTTTTTT. The chain employs TRBV25-1 and TRBJ2-2; no firm D call. The CDR3 sequence is 12 residues long. V lost 1 base and J lost 5, with 2 bases in between. CDR1 is MGHDK and CDR2 is SYGVNS in the germline V gene.

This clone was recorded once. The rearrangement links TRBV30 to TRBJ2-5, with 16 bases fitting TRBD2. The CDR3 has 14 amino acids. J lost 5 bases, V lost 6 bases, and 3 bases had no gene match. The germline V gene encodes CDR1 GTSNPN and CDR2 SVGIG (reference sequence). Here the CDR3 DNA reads TGTGCCTGTCCGGGACTAGCGGGAGGGGAGACCCAGTACTTC. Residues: CACPGLAGGETQYF. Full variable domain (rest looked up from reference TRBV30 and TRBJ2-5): SQTIHQWPATLVQPVGSPLSLECTVEGTSNPNLYWYRQAAGRGLQLLFYSVGIGQISSEVPQNLSASRPQDRQFILSSKKLLLSDSGFYLCACPGLAGGETQYFGPGTRLLVL.

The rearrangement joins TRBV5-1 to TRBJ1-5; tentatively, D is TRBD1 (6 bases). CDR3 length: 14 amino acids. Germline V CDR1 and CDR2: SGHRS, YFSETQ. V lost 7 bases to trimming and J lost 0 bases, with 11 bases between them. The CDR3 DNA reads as TGCGCCAGCGAGACAGGCAATAGCAATCAGCCCCAGCATTTT. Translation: CASETGNSNQPQHF.

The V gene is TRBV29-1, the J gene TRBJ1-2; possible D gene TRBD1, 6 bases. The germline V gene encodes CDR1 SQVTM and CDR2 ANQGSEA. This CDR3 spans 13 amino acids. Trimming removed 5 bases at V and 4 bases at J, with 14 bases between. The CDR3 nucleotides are TGCAGCGTTCCAACAGGGACTGGCTATGGCTACACCTTC. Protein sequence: CSVPTGTGYGYTF.

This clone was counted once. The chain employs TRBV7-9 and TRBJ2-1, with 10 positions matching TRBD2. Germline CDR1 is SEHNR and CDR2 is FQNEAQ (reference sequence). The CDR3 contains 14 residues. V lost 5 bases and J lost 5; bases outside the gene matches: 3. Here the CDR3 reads CASSAGLANNEQFF. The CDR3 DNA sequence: TGTGCCAGCAGCGCGGGACTAGCGAACAATGAGCAGTTCTTC.

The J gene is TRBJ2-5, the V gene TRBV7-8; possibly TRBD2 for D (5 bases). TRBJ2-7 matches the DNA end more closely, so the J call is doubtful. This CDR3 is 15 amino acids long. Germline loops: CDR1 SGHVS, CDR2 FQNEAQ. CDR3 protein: CASSLRPSSPYEQYF. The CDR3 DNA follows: TGTGCCAGCAGCTTAAGACCTAGCTCCCCCTACGAGCAGTACTTC.

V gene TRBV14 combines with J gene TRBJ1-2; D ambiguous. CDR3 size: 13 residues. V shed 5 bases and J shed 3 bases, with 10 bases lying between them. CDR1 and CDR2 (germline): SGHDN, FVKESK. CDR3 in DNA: TGTGCCAGCAGCTTAAAAACGTACTATGGCTACACCTTC. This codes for CASSLKTYYGYTF.

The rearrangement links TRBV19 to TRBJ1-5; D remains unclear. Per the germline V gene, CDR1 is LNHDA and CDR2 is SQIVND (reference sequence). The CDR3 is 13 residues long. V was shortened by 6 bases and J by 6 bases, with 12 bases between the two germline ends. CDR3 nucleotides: TGTGCCAGTAGCTTCCGAGGGTTTCAGCCCCAGCATTTT. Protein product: CASSFRGFQPQHF. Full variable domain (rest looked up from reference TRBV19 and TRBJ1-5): DGGITQSPKYLFRKEGQNVTLSCEQNLNHDAMYWYRQDPGQGLRLIYYSQIVNDFQKGDIAEGYSVSREKKESFPLTVTSAQKNPTAFYLCASSFRGFQPQHFGDGTRLSIL.

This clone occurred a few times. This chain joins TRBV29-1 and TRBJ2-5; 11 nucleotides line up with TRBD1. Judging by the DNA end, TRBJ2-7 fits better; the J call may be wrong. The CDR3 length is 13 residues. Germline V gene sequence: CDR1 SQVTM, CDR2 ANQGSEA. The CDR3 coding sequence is TGCAGTGTGGGGGACAGGGGGTGGTACGAGCAGTACTTC. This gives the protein CSVGDRGWYEQYF.

Here the CDR3 reads CASSLDRGVSYEQYF. In nucleotides, the CDR3 is TGTGCCAGCAGTTTAGACAGGGGGGTCTCCTACGAGCAGTACTTC. V and J are TRBV27 and TRBJ2-7; 9 bases agree with TRBD1. CDR1 is MNHEY, CDR2 SMNVEV, per germline (reference sequence). The CDR3 loop spans 15 amino acids. The junction had 2 bases not matched to a gene; V was cut back by 2 bases and J by 0 bases.

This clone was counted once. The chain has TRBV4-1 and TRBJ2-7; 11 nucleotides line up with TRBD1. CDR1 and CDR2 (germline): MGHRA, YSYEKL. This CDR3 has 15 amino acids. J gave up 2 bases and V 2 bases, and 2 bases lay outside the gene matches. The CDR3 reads CASSQPGQGAYEQYF. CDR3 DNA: TGCGCCAGCAGCCAACCGGGACAGGGGGCCTACGAGCAGTACTTC.

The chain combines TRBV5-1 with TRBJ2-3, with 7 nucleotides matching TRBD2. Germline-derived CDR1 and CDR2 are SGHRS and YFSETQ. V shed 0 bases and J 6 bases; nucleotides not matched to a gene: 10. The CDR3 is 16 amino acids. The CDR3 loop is CASSLGSLAARDTQYF. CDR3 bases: TGCGCCAGCAGCTTGGGATCGCTAGCGGCCCGGGATACGCAGTATTTT.

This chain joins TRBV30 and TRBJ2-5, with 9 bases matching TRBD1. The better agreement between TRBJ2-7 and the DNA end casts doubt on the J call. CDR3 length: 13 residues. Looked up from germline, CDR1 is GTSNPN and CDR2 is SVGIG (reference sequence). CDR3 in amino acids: CAWGTGRMNEQYF. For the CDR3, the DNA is TGTGCCTGGGGGACAGGGCGGATGAACGAGCAGTACTTC.

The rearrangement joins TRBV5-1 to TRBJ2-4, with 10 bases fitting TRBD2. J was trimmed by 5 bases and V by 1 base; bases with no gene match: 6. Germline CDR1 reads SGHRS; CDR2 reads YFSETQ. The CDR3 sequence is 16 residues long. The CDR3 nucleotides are TGCGCCAGCAGCTTGAGGGCTAGCGGGGGTCAAAACATTCAGTACTTC. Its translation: CASSLRASGGQNIQYF.

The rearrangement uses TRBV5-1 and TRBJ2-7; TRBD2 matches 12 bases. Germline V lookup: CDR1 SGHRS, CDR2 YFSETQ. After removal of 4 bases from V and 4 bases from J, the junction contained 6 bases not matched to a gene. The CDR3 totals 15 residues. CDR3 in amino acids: CASSPGTSGRYEQYF. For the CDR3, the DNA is TGCGCCAGCAGCCCCGGGACTAGCGGGCGGTACGAGCAGTACTTC.

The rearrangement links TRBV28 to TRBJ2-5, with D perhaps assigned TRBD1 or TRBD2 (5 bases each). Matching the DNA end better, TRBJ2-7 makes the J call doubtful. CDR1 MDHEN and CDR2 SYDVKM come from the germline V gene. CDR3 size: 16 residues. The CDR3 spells CASSSSGTTSSYEQYF. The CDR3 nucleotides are TGTGCCAGCAGTTCCTCCGGGACCACTAGCTCCTACGAGCAGTACTTC.

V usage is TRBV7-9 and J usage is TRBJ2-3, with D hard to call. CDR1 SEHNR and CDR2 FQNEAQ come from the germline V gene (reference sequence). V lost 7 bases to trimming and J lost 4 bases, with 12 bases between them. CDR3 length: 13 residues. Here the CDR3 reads CASTPRSADTQYF. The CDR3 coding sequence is TGTGCCAGCACCCCCCGCAGTGCAGATACGCAGTATTTT.

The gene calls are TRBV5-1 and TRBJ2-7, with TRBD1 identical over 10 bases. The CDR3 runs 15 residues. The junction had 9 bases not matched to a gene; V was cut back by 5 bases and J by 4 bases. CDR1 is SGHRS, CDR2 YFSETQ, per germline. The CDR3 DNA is TGCGCCAGCAGATCTGACAGGGGGCTTTCATACGAGCAGTACTTC. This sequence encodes CASRSDRGLSYEQYF.

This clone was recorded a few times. CDR3 DNA: TGTGCCAGCAGCTTGGACCGCTCTCCTGAAGCTTTCTTT. It encodes CASSLDRSPEAFF. This sequence joins TRBV5-5 and TRBJ1-1; D is unresolved. Trimming stripped 0 bases from V and 6 bases from J, with 9 bases between. Germline CDR1 SGHKS, CDR2 YYEKEE (reference sequence). The CDR3 is 13 amino acids.

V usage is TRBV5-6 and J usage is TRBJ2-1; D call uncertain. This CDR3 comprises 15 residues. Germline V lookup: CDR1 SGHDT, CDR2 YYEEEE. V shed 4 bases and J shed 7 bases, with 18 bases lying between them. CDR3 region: CASSRVRGSWNEQFF. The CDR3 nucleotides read TGTGCCAGCAGCCGAGTTAGAGGTTCCTGGAATGAGCAGTTCTTC.

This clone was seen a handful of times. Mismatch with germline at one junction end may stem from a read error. The CDR3 DNA reads TGTGCCACCAGCTTGGGTCAGAACACCGGGGAGCTGTTTTTT. It translates to CATSLGQNTGELFF. The chain combines TRBV5-4 with TRBJ2-2, with no clear D. This CDR3 spans 14 amino acids. Germline CDR1 reads SGHNT; CDR2 reads YYREEE (reference sequence).

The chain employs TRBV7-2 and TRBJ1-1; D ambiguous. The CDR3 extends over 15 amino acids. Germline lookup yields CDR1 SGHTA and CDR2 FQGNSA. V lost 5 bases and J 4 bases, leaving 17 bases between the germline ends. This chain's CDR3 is CASSPTPRRGTEAFF. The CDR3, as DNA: TGTGCCAGCAGCCCTACTCCCCGGCGGGGCACTGAAGCTTTCTTT.

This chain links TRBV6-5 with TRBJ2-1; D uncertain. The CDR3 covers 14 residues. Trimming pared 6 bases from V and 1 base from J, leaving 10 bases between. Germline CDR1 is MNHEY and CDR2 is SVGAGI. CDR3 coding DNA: TGTGCCAGCAGCCAGGAGATTTCCTACAATGAGCAGTTCTTC. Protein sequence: CASSQEISYNEQFF.

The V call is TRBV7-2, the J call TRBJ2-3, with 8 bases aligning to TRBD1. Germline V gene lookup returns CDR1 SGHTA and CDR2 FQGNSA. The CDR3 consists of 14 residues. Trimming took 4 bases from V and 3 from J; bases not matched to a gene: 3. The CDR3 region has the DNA TGTGCCAGCAGCTGGGACAGGTCGACAGATACGCAGTATTTT. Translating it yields CASSWDRSTDTQYF.